Below, 29 T cell receptor beta chains from the same sample are listed, as sequenced in a study of T cells in localized non-small cell lung cancer. Assay used: immunoSEQ multiplex PCR; TCRdb lists only in-frame clones, some missing. The table has 70,000 to 100,000 clones, approximately 90% seen once. Specimen: PBMCs, collected before any cancer treatment. The receptors derive from a woman aged 40-69 years with stage II squamous cell lung carcinoma.

The V call is TRBV29-1, the J call TRBJ1-2, with D possibly being TRBD1 (5 bases). Germline CDR1 reads SQVTM; CDR2 reads ANQGSEA. Trimming stripped 6 bases from V and 1 base from J, with 15 bases between. The CDR3 is made up of 14 amino acids. CDR3 DNA sequence: TGCAGCGTGGGGGGGTTTAGGGATAACTATGGCTACACCTTC. It encodes CSVGGFRDNYGYTF.

The V and J genes are TRBV2 and TRBJ2-2; D is unresolved. The V end was cut by 6 bases, the J end by 2 bases, with 10 bases between. CDR1 is SNHLY, CDR2 FYNNEI, per germline. The CDR3 sequence is 14 residues long. In DNA, the CDR3 is TGTGCCAGCAGGGCAGGTTCCAACACCGGGGAGCTGTTTTTT. It translates to CASRAGSNTGELFF.

The chain couples TRBV27 to TRBJ1-2; no clear D gene. Trimming took off 2 bases at V and 4 bases at J, with 8 bases between the two ends. The CDR3 runs to 13 residues. Per germline, CDR1 MNHEY and CDR2 SMNVEV (reference sequence). This CDR3 reads CASSLTAGYGYTF. The CDR3 nucleotides read TGTGCCAGCAGTTTAACCGCCGGCTATGGCTACACCTTC.

V is TRBV5-1 and J is TRBJ2-7; TRBD2 agrees at 7 bases. This CDR3 region has 15 residues. V was pared by 0 bases and J by 5 bases, with 8 bases of the junction left unmatched. CDR1 SGHRS and CDR2 YFSETQ come from the germline V gene. The CDR3 DNA reads TGCGCCAGCAGCTTGGAGGGGAGGGACTGGGACGAGCAGTACTTC. The encoded protein is CASSLEGRDWDEQYF.

This chain uses TRBV5-8 with TRBJ1-1, with D unresolved. Germline V gives CDR1 SGHTS, CDR2 YDEGEE. V lost 2 bases to trimming and J lost 1 base, with 15 bases between them. The CDR3 length is 16 residues. The CDR3 here is CASSLTRGLPNTEAFF. DNA for the CDR3: TGTGCCAGCAGCTTAACACGGGGATTGCCGAACACTGAAGCTTTCTTT.

The rearrangement uses TRBV7-2 and TRBJ2-7; no clear D gene. The V end was cut by 0 bases, the J end by 3 bases, with 6 bases between. The CDR3 spans 13 residues. Germline lookup yields CDR1 SGHTA and CDR2 FQGNSA. The CDR3: CASSLASNYEQYF. As DNA, the CDR3 is TGTGCCAGCAGCTTAGCTAGCAACTACGAGCAGTACTTC.

This clone is a singleton in its sample. V usage is TRBV5-4 and J usage is TRBJ1-1; maybe TRBD1 (6 bases). This CDR3 has 16 residues. Germline assignment: CDR1 SGHNT and CDR2 YYREEE (reference sequence). V lost 4 bases and J lost 6, with 22 bases in between. The CDR3 spells CASSGLEGGLLAEAFF. CDR3 nucleotide sequence: TGTGCCAGCAGCGGCCTGGAGGGGGGGTTATTGGCTGAAGCTTTCTTT.

This sequence joins TRBV5-4 and TRBJ2-1; the D is unclear. Trimming took off 4 bases at V and 0 bases at J, with 11 bases between the two ends. Germline lookup yields CDR1 SGHNT and CDR2 YYREEE (reference sequence). CDR3 length: 15 residues. CDR3 DNA: TGTGCCAGCAGCCCTCCCCCGGCCTCCTACAATGAGCAGTTCTTC. Encoded protein: CASSPPPASYNEQFF.

This chain connects TRBV14 to TRBJ2-1; 13 nucleotides align to TRBD2. The length of the CDR3 is 19 residues. Germline-derived CDR1 and CDR2 are SGHDN and FVKESK. Trimming at V came to 6 bases and at J to 7 bases, leaving 18 bases not matched to a gene. The CDR3 sequence is CASRGQSIDSLAGGNEQFF. The CDR3 DNA follows: TGTGCCAGCAGAGGACAGAGTATAGACTCACTAGCGGGAGGGAATGAGCAGTTCTTC.

CDR3 protein: CASRLQQDRSPLHF. Here the CDR3 DNA reads TGTGCCAGCAGATTACAGCAGGATCGTTCACCCCTCCACTTT. The chain carries TRBV5-4 and TRBJ1-6; unclear D gene. Trimming stripped 5 bases from V and 9 bases from J, with 15 bases between. CDR3 length: 14 amino acids. The germline gives CDR1 SGHNT, CDR2 YYREEE (reference sequence).

This chain joins TRBV6-5 and TRBJ1-2; tentatively, D is TRBD1 (5 bases). The ends were cut back, 4 bases at V and 4 bases at J, with 13 bases in the middle. Germline V gene lookup returns CDR1 MNHEY and CDR2 SVGAGI. The CDR3 is 14 residues long. The CDR3 is CASSSLRGGYGYTF. The CDR3 DNA is TGTGCCAGCAGTTCGCTACGGGGCGGCTATGGCTACACCTTC.

This rearrangement joins TRBV6-6 to TRBJ1-5; D gene unclear. The germline V gene has CDR1 MNHNY and CDR2 SVGAGI (reference sequence). Trimming removed 5 bases from V and 3 bases from J, with 5 bases in between. The CDR3 length is 12 residues. This CDR3 reads CASSPPNQPQHF. In DNA, the CDR3 is TGTGCCAGCAGTCCCCCCAATCAGCCCCAGCATTTT.

The chain uses TRBV29-1 and TRBJ2-7; D may be TRBD2 (5 bases). V was cut by 5 bases and J by 0 bases, with 14 bases left in between. The CDR3 extends over 14 amino acids. CDR1 and CDR2 from the germline V gene are SQVTM and ANQGSEA. CDR3 sequence: CSVRASSGSYEQYF. The CDR3 coding sequence is TGCAGCGTTAGGGCCTCGAGCGGCTCCTACGAGCAGTACTTC.

J is TRBJ1-2 and V is TRBV19; 10 bases line up with TRBD1. The junction had 14 bases not matched to a gene; V was cut back by 3 bases and J by 7 bases. This CDR3 has 17 residues. Germline V gene lookup returns CDR1 LNHDA and CDR2 SQIVND (reference sequence). The CDR3 nucleotides read TGTGCCAGTAGTATCTCCGGGGACAGGGGAAGTCTGGGTGGCTACACCTTC. This translates into CASSISGDRGSLGGYTF.

This clone was seen a single time. V usage is TRBV11-2 and J usage is TRBJ2-2, with 11 bases that match TRBD1. V shed 5 bases, J shed 3 bases, and the junction held 5 bases outside the gene matches. Per germline, CDR1 SGHAT and CDR2 FQNNGV. The CDR3 extends over 16 amino acids. The CDR3 DNA reads as TGTGCCAGCAGCCCTGGACAGGGGGCGGACACCGGGGAGCTGTTTTTT. Translating gives CASSPGQGADTGELFF.

The chain uses TRBV28 and TRBJ1-1; no definite D call. CDR1 is MDHEN and CDR2 is SYDVKM in the germline V gene. The CDR3 loop spans 13 amino acids. The V gene lost 5 bases and the J gene lost 0 bases, with 7 bases spanning the gap. CDR3 DNA: TGTGCCAGCAGTGTTCCCATGAACACTGAAGCTTTCTTT. Amino acid sequence: CASSVPMNTEAFF.

J is TRBJ1-5 and V is TRBV7-8; D is undetermined. The V gene lost 3 bases and the J gene lost 4 bases, with 10 bases spanning the gap. Germline CDR1 SGHVS, CDR2 FQNEAQ. The CDR3 has 14 amino acids. The CDR3: CASSLGGFNQPQHF. The CDR3, as DNA: TGTGCCAGCAGCTTGGGAGGATTTAATCAGCCCCAGCATTTT.

V and J are TRBV7-6 and TRBJ2-2; D call uncertain. This CDR3 has 12 amino acids. Germline V gene sequence: CDR1 SGHVS, CDR2 FNYEAQ. The V gene lost 2 bases and the J gene lost 5 bases, with 3 bases spanning the gap. As DNA, the CDR3 is TGTGCCAGCAGCTTATCAACCGGGGAGCTGTTTTTT. Translated: CASSLSTGELFF.

The chain uses TRBV5-6 and TRBJ2-7; no firm D call. Looked up from germline, CDR1 is SGHDT and CDR2 is YYEEEE. Trimming stripped 0 bases from V and 3 bases from J, with 10 bases between. The CDR3 has 14 amino acids. CDR3 protein: CASSLELTLYEQYF. The CDR3 nucleotides read TGTGCCAGCAGCTTGGAACTCACGCTCTACGAGCAGTACTTC.

The V gene is TRBV5-1, the J gene TRBJ1-1, with a tentative D call TRBD1 (5 bases). The CDR3 contains 17 residues. Per germline, CDR1 SGHRS and CDR2 YFSETQ. Trimming stripped 2 bases from V and 3 bases from J, with 20 bases between. The CDR3 reads CASSFGYRDGLYTEAFF. In nucleotides, the CDR3 is TGCGCCAGCAGCTTTGGTTATCGGGACGGCTTGTACACTGAAGCTTTCTTT.

By sample share, this clone is medium-sized. The rearrangement uses TRBV7-9 and TRBJ2-7; 7 bases agree with TRBD2. CDR1 is SEHNR, CDR2 FQNEAQ, per germline (reference sequence). Losses at the gene ends were 5 bases for V and 6 bases for J; bases not matched to a gene: 7. The CDR3 is 13 residues long. This CDR3 reads CASSPGGGLEQYF. In nucleotides, the CDR3 is TGTGCCAGCAGCCCGGGGGGAGGACTCGAGCAGTACTTC.

The chain combines TRBV6-4 with TRBJ2-2; no reliable D call. V dropped 2 bases and J dropped 3 bases, with 7 bases sitting between them. Germline assignment: CDR1 MRHNA and CDR2 SNTAGT. There are 14 residues in the CDR3. CDR3 sequence (DNA): TGTGCCAGCAGTGACGGGCTAGACACCGGGGAGCTGTTTTTT. It translates to CASSDGLDTGELFF.

The chain joins TRBV18 to TRBJ2-3; D is uncertain. Germline loops: CDR1 KGHSH, CDR2 LQKENI. The V end lost 6 bases, the J end lost 7 bases, and 11 bases lay between the germline ends. CDR3 length equals 12 residues. CDR3 sequence reads: CASSDRRYTQYF. The CDR3 DNA reads as TGTGCCAGCTCTGATAGACGGTATACGCAGTATTTT.

The V call is TRBV4-2, the J call TRBJ2-7; 8 positions match TRBD2. J gave up 3 bases and V 2 bases, and 3 bases lay outside the gene matches. The CDR3 spans 14 residues. The germline CDR1 and CDR2 sequences are LGHNA and YNFKEQ. This CDR3 is CASSQTGRVYEQYF. The DNA for the CDR3 is TGTGCCAGCAGCCAAACCGGGAGGGTCTACGAGCAGTACTTC.

V gene TRBV4-2 combines with J gene TRBJ1-2; D perhaps matches TRBD1 (5 bases). The germline CDR1 and CDR2 sequences are LGHNA and YNFKEQ. The CDR3 extends over 15 amino acids. Trimming removed 2 bases at V and 1 base at J, with 11 bases between. In nucleotides, the CDR3 is TGTGCCAGCAGCCAACTGGGACTCCTTAACTATGGCTACACCTTC. Protein product: CASSQLGLLNYGYTF.

The chain has TRBV27 and TRBJ2-1; TRBD2 is a possible D gene (6 bases). V lost 5 bases and J lost 10, with 12 bases in between. The CDR3 loop spans 12 amino acids. The germline V gene encodes CDR1 MNHEY and CDR2 SMNVEV (reference sequence). The CDR3 reads CASSRGLIEQFF. CDR3 sequence (DNA): TGTGCCAGCAGTCGGGGACTTATAGAGCAGTTCTTC.

The J gene is TRBJ1-2, the V gene TRBV5-6, with no clear D. There are 13 residues in the CDR3. Trimming pared 4 bases from V and 4 bases from J, leaving 11 bases between. Germline assignment: CDR1 SGHDT and CDR2 YYEEEE. The CDR3 loop reads CASSPWASYGYTF. As DNA, the CDR3 is TGTGCCAGCAGCCCCTGGGCCTCCTATGGCTACACCTTC.

The chain uses TRBV28 and TRBJ1-5, with D perhaps TRBD1 (5 bases). The CDR3 runs 16 residues. Germline CDR1 reads MDHEN; CDR2 reads SYDVKM. Trimming shortened V by 4 bases and J by 2 bases, and 15 bases separated the two germline ends. The CDR3 region is CASSSGTGSGNQPQHF. In DNA, the CDR3 is TGTGCCAGCAGTTCCGGGACGGGCTCGGGCAATCAGCCCCAGCATTTT.

This clone appeared a single time. The chain carries TRBV4-2 and TRBJ2-7; perhaps TRBD2 as D (5 bases). Germline loops: CDR1 LGHNA, CDR2 YNFKEQ. V lost 4 bases, J lost 6 bases, and 19 bases lay in between. CDR3 length: 15 amino acids. The chain's CDR3 is CASSPQASGMSEQYF. CDR3 coding DNA: TGTGCCAGCAGCCCCCAGGCAAGCGGAATGAGCGAGCAGTACTTC.